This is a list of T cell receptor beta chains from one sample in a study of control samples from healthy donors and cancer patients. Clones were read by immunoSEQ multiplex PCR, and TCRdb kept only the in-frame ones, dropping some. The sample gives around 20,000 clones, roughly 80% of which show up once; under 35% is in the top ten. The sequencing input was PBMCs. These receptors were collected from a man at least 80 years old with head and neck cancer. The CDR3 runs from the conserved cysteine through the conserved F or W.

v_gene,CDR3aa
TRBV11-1,CASSRDTPNEQYF
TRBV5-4,CASMLEGAMNTEAFF
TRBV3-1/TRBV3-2,CASSQGGGNGEQYF
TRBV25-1,CASGSGSGLAGEQYF
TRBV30,CAWSEGGTLADTQYF
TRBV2,CASSARTGEGTEAFF
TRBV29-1,CSAPGHYGYTF
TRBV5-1,CASSLFGKSGSYEQYF
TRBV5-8,CASSSVTGTSGRSEQYF
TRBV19,CASSIRGSSSYEQYF
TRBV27,CASSRGAINSPLHF
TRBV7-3,CASSLAGLAYEQYF
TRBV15,CATSRGVIQYF
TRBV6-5,CASSMTGVYNEQFF
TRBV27,CASRRDRGMYEQYF
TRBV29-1,CSVLGGETDTQYF
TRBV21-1,CASSLRDRSSGANVLTF
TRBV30,CAWSPGGLNTEAFF
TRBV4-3,CASSQVWGGTDTQYF
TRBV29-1,CSVEDPGLRNYGYTF
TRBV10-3,CAISGLGTGAYEQYF
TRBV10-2,CASSQAGTRQHEQFF
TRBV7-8,CASSLAPREEAFF
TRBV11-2,CASSPQGRGPGYTF
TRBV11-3,CASSPGGYTYEQYF
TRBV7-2,CASSRRLNTEAFF
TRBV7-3,CASSLRGNTEAFF
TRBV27,CASSLTGGLSSYEQYF
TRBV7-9,CASSLGQGMRPFF
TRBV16,CASSQSRQGASGELFF
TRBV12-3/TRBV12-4,CASSPDRVEAFF
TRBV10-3,CAISETSGQLTGELFF
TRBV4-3,CASSQEEPRGSSYNEQFF
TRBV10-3,CAISESSQASEETQYF
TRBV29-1,CSVEHKGGYTF
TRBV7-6,CASSPWDREQETQYF
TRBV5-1,CASSAYSGTGYEQYF
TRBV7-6,CASSLDRGYEQYF
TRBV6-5,CASSYSFTGANVLTF
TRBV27,CASSRTAMDEQFF
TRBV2,CASSWGGGRAGELFF
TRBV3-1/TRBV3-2,CASSQGFESSYEQYF
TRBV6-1,CASSEAILSSYEQYF
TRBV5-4,CASSLAPGQGIYEQYF
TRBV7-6,CASSPWTGREQYF
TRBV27,CASSPISDRGTEAFF
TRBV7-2,CASSFGIAYEQYF
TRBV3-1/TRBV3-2,CASSRGQSTNEKLFF
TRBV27,CASSLSQASWDSNQPQHF
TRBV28,CASSLGGQGNTIYF
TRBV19,CASSRRTASTTNEKLFF
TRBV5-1,CASSLVGDGYTF
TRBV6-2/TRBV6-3,CASSYSGTSVDTQYF
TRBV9,CASSVQGTAKNIQYF
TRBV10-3,CAISAPGLAGGRDFSYEQYF
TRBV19,CASSLTSGGPSTDTQYF
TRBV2,CASKGQGAERGYTF
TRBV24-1,CATSDLLLDTSYEQYF
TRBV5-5,CASSLLGWSQSSYNSPLHF
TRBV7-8,CASSLAQGQSYEQYF